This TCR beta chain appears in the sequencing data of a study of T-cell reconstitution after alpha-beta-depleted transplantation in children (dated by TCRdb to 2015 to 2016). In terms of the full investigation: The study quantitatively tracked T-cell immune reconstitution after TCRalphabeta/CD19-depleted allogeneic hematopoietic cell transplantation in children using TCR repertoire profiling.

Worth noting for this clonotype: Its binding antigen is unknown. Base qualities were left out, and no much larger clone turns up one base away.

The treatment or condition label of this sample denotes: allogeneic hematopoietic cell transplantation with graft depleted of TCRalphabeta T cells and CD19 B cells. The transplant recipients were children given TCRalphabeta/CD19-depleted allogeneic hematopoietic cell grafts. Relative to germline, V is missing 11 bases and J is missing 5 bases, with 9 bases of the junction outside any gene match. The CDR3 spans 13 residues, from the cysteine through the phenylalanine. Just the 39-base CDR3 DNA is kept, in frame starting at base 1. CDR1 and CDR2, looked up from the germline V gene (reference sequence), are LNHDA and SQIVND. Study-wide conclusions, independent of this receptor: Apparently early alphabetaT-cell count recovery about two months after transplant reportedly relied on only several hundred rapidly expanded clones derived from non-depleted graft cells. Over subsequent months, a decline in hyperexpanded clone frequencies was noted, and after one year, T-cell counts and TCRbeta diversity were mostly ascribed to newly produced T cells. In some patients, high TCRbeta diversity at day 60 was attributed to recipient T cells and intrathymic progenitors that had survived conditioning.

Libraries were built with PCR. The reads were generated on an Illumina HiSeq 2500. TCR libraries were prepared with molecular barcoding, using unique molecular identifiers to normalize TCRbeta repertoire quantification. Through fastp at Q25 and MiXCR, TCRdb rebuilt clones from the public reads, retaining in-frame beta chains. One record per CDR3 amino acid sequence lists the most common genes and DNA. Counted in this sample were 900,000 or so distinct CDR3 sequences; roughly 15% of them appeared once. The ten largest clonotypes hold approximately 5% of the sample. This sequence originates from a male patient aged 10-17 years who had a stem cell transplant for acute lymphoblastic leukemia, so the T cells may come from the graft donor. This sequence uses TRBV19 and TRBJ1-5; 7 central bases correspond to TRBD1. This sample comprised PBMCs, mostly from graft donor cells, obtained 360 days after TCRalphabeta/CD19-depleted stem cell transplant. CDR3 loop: CAVQGGTYQPQHF. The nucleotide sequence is TGTGCCGTCCAGGGGGGGACTTATCAGCCCCAGCATTTT.